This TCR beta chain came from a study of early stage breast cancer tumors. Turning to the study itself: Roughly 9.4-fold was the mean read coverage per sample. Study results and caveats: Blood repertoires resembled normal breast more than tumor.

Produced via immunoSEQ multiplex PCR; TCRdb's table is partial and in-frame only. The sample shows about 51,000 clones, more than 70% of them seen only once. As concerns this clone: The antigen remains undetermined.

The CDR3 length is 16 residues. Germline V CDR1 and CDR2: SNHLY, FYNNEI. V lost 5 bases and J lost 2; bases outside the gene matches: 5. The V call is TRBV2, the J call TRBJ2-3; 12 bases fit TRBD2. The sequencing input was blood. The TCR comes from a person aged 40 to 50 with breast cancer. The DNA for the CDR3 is TGTGCCAGCAGTCCAAGGACTAGCGGGAACACAGATACGCAGTATTTT. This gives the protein CASSPRTSGNTDTQYF.